This T cell receptor beta chain was recovered during a study of shared clonotypes between healthy human individuals. Some clones are missing from TCRdb's copy, which holds only in-frame ones; the method was immunoSEQ multiplex PCR. The repertoire consists of some 2,400,000 clones, with approximately 96% occurring once and the leading ten covering less than 0.15%. With 1 base removed from V and 1 base from J, the gap between germline ends came to 15 bases. This CDR3 region has 17 residues. Germline CDR1 MNHNS, CDR2 SASEGT. The sequenced material came from naive CD4+ T cells sorted from blood. Subset of the sample: CD45RA+ positively selected. This chain connects TRBV6-1 to TRBJ2-3, with D perhaps matching TRBD1 (5 bases). The sequence derives from a man aged 18 to 35 in good health. The CDR3 DNA reads as TGTGCCAGCAGTGAAGGGTATTGGTCACAGGGCACAGATACGCAGTATTTT. It translates to CASSEGYWSQGTDTQYF.